This T cell receptor beta chain was identified in a study of beta chain features in type 1 diabetes (dated by TCRdb to the late 2010s). For the study in its entirety: Mean age, gender distribution, total cell number and subset yield did not differ between patients and healthy donors. A total of 90 million to 140 million sorted cells were examined across all samples, and RNA yield correlated strongly with the number of cells per subset. Regulatory and stem cell-like memory subsets were isolated from only 8 patients and roughly eight healthy donors, whereas naive and central memory subsets came from all 30 or so donors. The study compared TCRB repertoires of sorted circulating CD4+ T cell subsets between recently diagnosed type 1 diabetes patients and matched healthy donors. What the authors observed across the whole study: Only small numbers of individuals were included in the HLA sub-analyses, which left unresolved whether HLA type had any influence on TCRB rearrangement. Fewer insertions and more nucleotide deletions at VDJ recombination sites were observed in patients with type 1 diabetes, implying thymic rearrangement abnormalities. A moderate but significant shortening of TCRB CDR3 length was observed in type 1 diabetes patients in all four CD4+ subsets. PCR might favor shorter templates, but patient and control samples were amplified and corrected together, so any skew would affect both groups equally. Naive, central memory and regulatory TCRB repertoires appeared to be more similar among patients than among healthy donors. Because cDNA rather than genomic DNA was sequenced, highly expressing activated cells could have been over-represented, although no difference in activation and CD3 levels was found between groups.

Each donor gave one peripheral blood draw, averaging about 100 mL, which was collected into heparinised tubes. A BD FACSAria II was used to sort naive, central memory, regulatory and stem cell-like memory CD4+ T cells with a panel that included CD45RO, CCR7, CD25, CD127, CD95 and CD27. Purity was above 98% for every sorted population. PBMCs were isolated right away by Lymphoprep density gradient centrifugation and were stained directly, without culture. So that batch effects would be minimized, each experiment stained and sorted samples in pairs, pairing one healthy donor with one patient. The entire isolated RNA was reverse transcribed using the High Capacity cDNA Reverse Transcription Kit, and thus expressed TCRB transcripts were sequenced. Deep immunoSEQ sequencing was performed on naive, central memory and regulatory T cell samples, with an average of roughly 3.3 million total reads per sample. Sorted cells were lysed in RLT buffer, and RNA was extracted using DNase-treated RNeasy Micro or Mini kits according to cell number. To prevent cross-contamination, every cell subset was processed on its own, while patient and healthy donor samples were processed together. TCRB sequences were amplified from cDNA with the immunoSEQ multiplex PCR, producing 87-bp fragments spanning the CDR3 region. Sequencing of the amplicons was performed on the Illumina HiSeq platform. The original methods were these. PCR bias was computationally corrected using synthetic template baselines, reads within Hamming distance 2 were collapsed, and singletons that could not be merged were discarded. Reads were aligned against IMGT to assign V, D and J genes, CDR3 length and insertions or deletions at six rearrangement sites. Within each subset, clonotype counts were normalized to the number of sorted cells before true diversity and Gini coefficients were calculated with the tcR R package. Repertoire sharing was quantified using the overlap coefficient calculated on TCRB nucleotide sequences. As stored in TCRdb, this immuneACCESS dataset retains in-frame rearrangements with V and J assigned. A fraction of the clones does not appear; measured against another copy, unresolved V genes explain less than half of the discrepancy, and the remainder lacks a known reason. V, J and clone size derive from that table, while D and trimming were established from the DNA sequence. The table for this sample lists 110,000 to 150,000 clones; less than 9% of them were counted only once. About 1.4% of the sample comes from the top ten.

This clone was detected only a few times. The target of this receptor is not known. No clone much larger than this one lies a single base away; base qualities are absent. CDR1 and CDR2 are read off the germline V gene as MGHRA and YSYEKL. The cysteine opens and the phenylalanine closes a CDR3 of 16 amino acids. The entry retains the CDR3 DNA only, 48 bases that are in frame from base 1. Clipping removes 1 base from V and 5 bases from J, with 8 as the unmatched junction base count. Sequencing was done on a sample of central memory CD4+ T cells from blood. The chain links TRBV4-1 with TRBJ2-5, with 9 central nucleotides matching TRBD1. This clonotype was sampled from a woman in her 30s in good health. The sequenced DNA: TGCGCCAGCAGCCAAGGGAATCCGGGACAGGGCGAGACCCAGTACTTC. Its coded protein is CASSQGNPGQGETQYF.